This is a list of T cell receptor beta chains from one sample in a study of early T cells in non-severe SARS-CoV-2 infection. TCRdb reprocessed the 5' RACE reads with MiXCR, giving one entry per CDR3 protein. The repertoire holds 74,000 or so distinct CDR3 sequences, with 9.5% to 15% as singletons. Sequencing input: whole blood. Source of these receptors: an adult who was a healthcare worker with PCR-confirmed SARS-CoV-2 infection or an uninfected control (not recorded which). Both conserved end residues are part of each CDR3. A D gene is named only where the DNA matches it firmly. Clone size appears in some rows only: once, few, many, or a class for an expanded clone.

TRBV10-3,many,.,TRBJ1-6,CAISESGGQVSPLHF,TGTGCCATCAGTGAGTCTGGGGGTCAAGTATCGCCCCTCCACTTT
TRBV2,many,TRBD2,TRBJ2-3,CASRILAGVDTQYF,TGTGCCAGCAGAATACTAGCGGGGGTAGATACGCAGTATTTT
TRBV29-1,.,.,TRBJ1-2,CSVVGAGTYGYTF,TGCAGCGTTGTCGGGGCAGGGACCTATGGCTACACCTTC
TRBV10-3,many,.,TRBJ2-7,CAISAQAYEQYF,TGTGCCATCAGTGCCCAGGCCTACGAGCAGTACTTC
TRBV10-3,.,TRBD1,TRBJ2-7,CATGQGRGSYEQYF,TGTGCCACCGGACAGGGGAGAGGCTCCTACGAGCAGTACTTC
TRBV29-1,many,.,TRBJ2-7,CSVQIHNEQYF,TGCAGCGTCCAAATCCACAACGAGCAGTACTTC
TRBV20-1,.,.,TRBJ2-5,CSAVRDDQETQYF,TGCAGTGCTGTAAGGGACGACCAAGAGACCCAGTACTTC
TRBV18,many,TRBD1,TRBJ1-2,CASSPPGGQGRNYGYTF,TGTGCCAGCTCACCACCCGGGGGACAGGGTCGGAACTATGGCTACACCTTC
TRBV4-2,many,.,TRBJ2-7,CASSRQTGTRNEQYF,TGTGCCAGCAGCCGTCAGACCGGGACCCGGAATGAGCAGTACTTC
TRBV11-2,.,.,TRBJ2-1,CASSPGLRSYNEQFF,TGTGCCAGCAGCCCGGGACTTCGCTCCTACAATGAGCAGTTCTTC
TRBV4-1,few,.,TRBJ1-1,CASSQEDLPNTEAFF,TGCGCCAGCAGCCAAGAGGATCTACCTAACACTGAAGCTTTCTTT
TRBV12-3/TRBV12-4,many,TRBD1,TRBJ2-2,CASSLREQGVLFF,TGTGCCAGCAGTTTACGGGAACAGGGGGTGCTGTTTTTT
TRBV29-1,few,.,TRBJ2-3,CSVAQGTDTQYF,TGCAGCGTTGCCCAGGGCACAGATACGCAGTATTTT
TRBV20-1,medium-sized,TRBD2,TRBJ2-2,CSARSGGNTGELFF,TGCAGTGCTAGGAGCGGGGGAAACACCGGGGAGCTGTTTTTT
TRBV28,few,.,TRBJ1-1,CASCSPGLNTEAFF,TGTGCCAGCTGTTCCCCGGGGCTTAACACTGAAGCTTTCTTT
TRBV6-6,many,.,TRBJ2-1,CASSPWTASSSYNEQFF,TGTGCCAGCAGTCCATGGACGGCTTCCTCCTCCTACAATGAGCAGTTCTTC
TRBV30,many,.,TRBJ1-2,CAWSVSSNYGYTF,TGTGCCTGGAGTGTAAGCAGTAACTATGGCTACACCTTC
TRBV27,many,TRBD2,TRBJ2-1,CASSRTSGRNEQFF,TGTGCCAGCAGTCGGACTAGCGGGAGGAATGAGCAGTTCTTC
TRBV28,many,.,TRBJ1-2,CASSFMAGSSYGYTF,TGTGCCAGCAGTTTCATGGCAGGGAGTAGCTATGGCTACACCTTC
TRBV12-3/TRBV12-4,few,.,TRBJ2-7,CASSFTGSSYEQYF,TGTGCCAGCAGTTTCACCGGGAGCTCCTACGAGCAGTACTTC
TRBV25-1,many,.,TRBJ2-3,CASSDGGADTQYF,TGTGCCAGCAGTGACGGAGGGGCAGATACGCAGTATTTT
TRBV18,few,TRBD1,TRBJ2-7,CASSPQKDRAYEQYF,TGTGCCAGCTCACCACAAAAGGACAGGGCCTACGAGCAGTACTTC
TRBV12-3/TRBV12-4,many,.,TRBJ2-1,CASSRGGLNSYNEQFF,TGTGCCAGCAGTCGAGGCGGGTTAAACTCCTACAATGAGCAGTTCTTC
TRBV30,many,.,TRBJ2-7,CAWNWGLEQYF,TGTGCCTGGAATTGGGGCCTCGAGCAGTACTTC
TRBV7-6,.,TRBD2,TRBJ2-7,CASSFGSGGEQYF,TGTGCCAGCAGCTTTGGGTCGGGGGGCGAGCAGTACTTC
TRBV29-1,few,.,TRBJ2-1,CSARPTNEQFF,TGCAGCGCTCGCCCCACGAATGAGCAGTTCTTC
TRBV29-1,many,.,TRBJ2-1,CSVARGLATYNEQFF,TGCAGCGTCGCCAGGGGTCTAGCTACTTACAATGAGCAGTTCTTC
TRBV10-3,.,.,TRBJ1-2,CAARTEPNYGYTF,TGTGCCGCCAGGACAGAACCTAACTATGGCTACACCTTC
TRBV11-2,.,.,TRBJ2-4,CASSLDPGAGKNIQYF,TGTGCCAGCAGCTTAGATCCGGGCGCAGGAAAAAACATTCAGTACTTC
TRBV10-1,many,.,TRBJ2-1,CASSDSYNEQFF,TGCGCCAGCAGTGACAGTTACAATGAGCAGTTCTTC
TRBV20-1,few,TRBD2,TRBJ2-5,CSAIAGGRGTQYF,TGCAGTGCCATAGCGGGAGGGCGGGGGACCCAGTACTTC
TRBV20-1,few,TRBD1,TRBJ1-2,CSAPNRPGGYGYTF,TGCAGTGCCCCTAACAGGCCAGGGGGCTATGGCTACACCTTC
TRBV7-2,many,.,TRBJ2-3,CASSLGLTPQLSQYF,TGTGCCAGCAGCTTAGGCTTGACTCCCCAACTCTCGCAGTATTTT
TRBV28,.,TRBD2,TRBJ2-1,CASRTGGRDNEQFF,TGTGCCAGCAGGACGGGAGGACGGGACAATGAGCAGTTCTTC
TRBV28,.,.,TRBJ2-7,CASRGGLFYEQYF,TGTGCCAGCAGGGGCGGACTGTTCTACGAGCAGTACTTC
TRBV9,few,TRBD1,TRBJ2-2,CASSAGGTGELFF,TGTGCCAGCAGCGCAGGGGGCACCGGGGAGCTGTTTTTT
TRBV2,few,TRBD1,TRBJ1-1,CASSEGTGGLNTEAFF,TGTGCCAGCAGTGAAGGAACAGGGGGACTGAACACTGAAGCTTTCTTT
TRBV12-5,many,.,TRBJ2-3,CASGLVKGYTQYF,TGTGCTAGTGGTTTGGTAAAGGGTTATACGCAGTATTTT
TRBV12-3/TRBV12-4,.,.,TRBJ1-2,CASSLRFGGYTF,TGTGCCAGCAGTTTAAGGTTTGGCGGCTACACCTTC
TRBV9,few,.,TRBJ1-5,CASSPGEDQPQHF,TGTGCCAGCAGCCCAGGGGAGGATCAGCCCCAGCATTTT
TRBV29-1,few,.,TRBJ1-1,CSVESNTEAFF,TGCAGCGTTGAATCTAACACTGAAGCTTTCTTT
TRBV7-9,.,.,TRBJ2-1,CASSLASLAAVQFF,TGTGCCAGCAGCTTAGCGAGTTTAGCGGCCGTGCAGTTCTTC
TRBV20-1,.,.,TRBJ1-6,CSARDSETLHF,TGCAGTGCTAGAGATTCCGAAACCCTCCACTTT
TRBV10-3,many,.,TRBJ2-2,CATDSFTGELFF,TGTGCCACCGACTCCTTCACCGGGGAGCTGTTTTTT
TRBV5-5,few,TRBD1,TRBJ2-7,CASSPGQGFYEQYF,TGTGCCAGCAGTCCGGGACAGGGTTTCTACGAGCAGTACTTC
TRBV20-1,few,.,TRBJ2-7,CSVRLDSYEQYF,TGCAGTGTCAGACTGGATTCCTACGAGCAGTACTTC
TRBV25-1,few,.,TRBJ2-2,CASSAFSRPGELFF,TGTGCCAGCAGTGCCTTTAGCCGCCCCGGGGAGCTGTTTTTT
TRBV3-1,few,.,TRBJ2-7,CASSQHRIGAEQYF,TGTGCCAGCAGCCAACACAGGATAGGGGCCGAGCAGTACTTC
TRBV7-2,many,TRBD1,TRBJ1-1,CASRWDSNTEAFF,TGTGCCAGCAGATGGGACAGCAACACTGAAGCTTTCTTT
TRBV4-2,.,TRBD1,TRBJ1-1,CASSDRDSTEAFF,TGTGCCAGCAGCGACAGGGACTCCACTGAAGCTTTCTTT
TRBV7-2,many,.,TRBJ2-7,CASSSTGYSSYEQYF,TGTGCCAGCAGCTCTACAGGGTATTCGTCCTACGAGCAGTACTTC
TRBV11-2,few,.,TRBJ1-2,CASSFGPDRSYGYTF,TGTGCCAGCAGCTTTGGCCCCGACAGGTCCTATGGCTACACCTTC
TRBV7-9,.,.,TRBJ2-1,CASSTGDFPYPYNEQFF,TGTGCCAGCAGCACAGGGGACTTCCCTTACCCCTACAATGAGCAGTTCTTC